Following are 8 T cell receptor beta chains from one sample sequenced in a study of blood T cell repertoires in COVID-19. Generated by immunoSEQ multiplex PCR, the TCRdb table keeps only in-frame clones and is missing some. Of tens of thousands of clones listed, 90% are singletons. Sequencing was performed on peripheral blood. These receptor sequences come from a woman older than 75 with acute or convalescent COVID-19.

This chain joins TRBV2 and TRBJ2-1; D unclear. Deletions cut 8 bases from V and 7 bases from J, with 12 bases between. The CDR3 loop spans 12 amino acids. Germline-derived CDR1 and CDR2 are SNHLY and FYNNEI. The DNA for the CDR3 is TGTGCCAGCGCGGCAGATTATAATGAGCAGTTCTTC. The encoded protein is CASAADYNEQFF.

The rearrangement joins TRBV9 to TRBJ2-3, with D uncertain. In germline, CDR1 is SGDLS, CDR2 YYNGEE. V was shortened by 0 bases and J by 4 bases, with 12 bases between the two germline ends. This CDR3 comprises 15 residues. DNA for the CDR3: TGTGCCAGCAGCGTAGGAGTAGTGGTGGCAGATACGCAGTATTTT. Translating it yields CASSVGVVVADTQYF.

This clone occurred once. The chain carries TRBV7-2 and TRBJ1-3; 8 bases align to TRBD1. Germline CDR1 and CDR2: SGHTA and FQGNSA. The CDR3 spans 15 residues. Losses at the gene ends were 2 bases for V and 4 bases for J; bases not matched to a gene: 4. The CDR3 nucleotides are TGTGCCAGCAGCTTATACAGGGGGGCAGGAAACACCATATATTTT. It encodes CASSLYRGAGNTIYF.

The J gene is TRBJ2-3, the V gene TRBV6-6, with 9 bases fitting TRBD2. V lost 5 bases and J lost 5; bases outside the gene matches: 14. This CDR3 spans 17 amino acids. Germline-derived CDR1 and CDR2 are MNHNY and SVGAGI (reference sequence). The CDR3 DNA is TGTGCCAGCAGTCCCGGGACTAGCCTCCGAGCTATAGATACGCAGTATTTT. This gives the protein CASSPGTSLRAIDTQYF.

The J gene is TRBJ2-1, the V gene TRBV3-1 (or the pseudogene TRBV3-2), with 8 positions matching TRBD1. The CDR3 sequence is 15 residues long. CDR1 is LGHDT, CDR2 YNNKEL, per germline (reference sequence). With V trimmed by 7 bases and J by 5 bases, 10 bases remained unmatched. The CDR3 loop reads CASTLQGAGDNEQFF. CDR3 nucleotide sequence: TGTGCCAGCACCCTGCAGGGGGCTGGGGACAATGAGCAGTTCTTC.

The chain carries TRBV11-2 and TRBJ2-5; 7 bases fit TRBD2. Germline V gives CDR1 SGHAT, CDR2 FQNNGV. V lost 8 bases and J lost 5; bases outside the gene matches: 8. CDR3 length: 13 amino acids. CDR3 coding DNA: TGTGCCAGCGCCCTTGGGGGGGTGGAGACCCAGTACTTC. Amino acids: CASALGGVETQYF. The full variable domain, with the rest looked up from reference TRBV11-2 and TRBJ2-5, is EAGVAQSPRYKIIEKRQSVAFWCNPISGHATLYWYQQILGQGPKLLIQFQNNGVVDDSQLPKDRFSAERLKGVDSTLKIQPAKLEDSAVYLCASALGGVETQYFGPGTRLLVL.

The chain combines TRBV6-1 with TRBJ2-7; TRBD2 aligns across 14 bases. From germline, CDR1 is MNHNS and CDR2 SASEGT. The CDR3 consists of 15 residues. V lost 3 bases, J lost 6 bases, and 4 bases stayed unmatched. The CDR3 here is CASSEGLAGAGEQYF. CDR3 DNA sequence: TGTGCCAGCAGTGAGGGACTAGCGGGAGCAGGCGAGCAGTACTTC.

This chain joins TRBV2 and TRBJ2-5, with D perhaps matching TRBD1 (6 bases). This CDR3 contains 11 residues. V was trimmed by 7 bases and J by 3 bases, leaving 6 bases between them. Germline V lookup: CDR1 SNHLY, CDR2 FYNNEI. As DNA, the CDR3 is TGTGCCAGCAACAGGGAAGAGACCCAGTACTTC. Encoded protein: CASNREETQYF.